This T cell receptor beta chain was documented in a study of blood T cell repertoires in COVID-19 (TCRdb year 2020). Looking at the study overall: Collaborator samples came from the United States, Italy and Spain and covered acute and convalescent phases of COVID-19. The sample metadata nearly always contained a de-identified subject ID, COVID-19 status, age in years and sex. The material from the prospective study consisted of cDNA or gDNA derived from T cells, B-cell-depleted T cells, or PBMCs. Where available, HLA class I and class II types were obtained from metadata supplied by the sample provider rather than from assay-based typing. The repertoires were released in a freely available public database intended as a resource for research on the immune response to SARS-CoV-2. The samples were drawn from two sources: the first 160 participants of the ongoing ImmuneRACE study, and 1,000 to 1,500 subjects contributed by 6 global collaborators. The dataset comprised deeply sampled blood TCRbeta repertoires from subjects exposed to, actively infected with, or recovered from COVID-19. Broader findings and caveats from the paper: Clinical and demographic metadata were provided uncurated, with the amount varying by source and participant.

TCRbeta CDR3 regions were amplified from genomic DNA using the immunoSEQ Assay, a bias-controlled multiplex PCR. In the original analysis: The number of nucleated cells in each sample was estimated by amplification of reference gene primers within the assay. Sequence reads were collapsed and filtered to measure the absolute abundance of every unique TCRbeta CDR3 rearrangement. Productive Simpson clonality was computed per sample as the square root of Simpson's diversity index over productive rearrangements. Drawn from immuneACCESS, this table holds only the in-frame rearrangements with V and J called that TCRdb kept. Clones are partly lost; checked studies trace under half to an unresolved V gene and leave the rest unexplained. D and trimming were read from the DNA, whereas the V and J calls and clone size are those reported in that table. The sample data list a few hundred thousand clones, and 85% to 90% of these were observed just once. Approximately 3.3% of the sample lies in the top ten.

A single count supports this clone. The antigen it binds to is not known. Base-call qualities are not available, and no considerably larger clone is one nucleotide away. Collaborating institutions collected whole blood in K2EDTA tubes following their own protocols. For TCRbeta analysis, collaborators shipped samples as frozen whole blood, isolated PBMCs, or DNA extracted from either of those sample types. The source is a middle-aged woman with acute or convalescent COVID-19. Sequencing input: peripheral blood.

The CDR3 is CASSLRTQGGLLDTEAFF. The nucleotide sequence reads TGCGCCAGCAGCTTGAGGACCCAGGGGGGCCTTCTGGACACTGAAGCTTTCTTT. The sequence is built from TRBV5-1 and TRBJ1-1, with 7 central nucleotides matching TRBD1. The CDR3 has 18 amino acids, counting the end cysteine and phenylalanine. This entry keeps only the CDR3 DNA: 54 bases, framed from base 1. Compared with germline, V lacks 1 base and J lacks 3 bases; bases without a gene match: 15. From a lookup of the germline V gene, CDR1 and CDR2 are SGHRS and YFSETQ.